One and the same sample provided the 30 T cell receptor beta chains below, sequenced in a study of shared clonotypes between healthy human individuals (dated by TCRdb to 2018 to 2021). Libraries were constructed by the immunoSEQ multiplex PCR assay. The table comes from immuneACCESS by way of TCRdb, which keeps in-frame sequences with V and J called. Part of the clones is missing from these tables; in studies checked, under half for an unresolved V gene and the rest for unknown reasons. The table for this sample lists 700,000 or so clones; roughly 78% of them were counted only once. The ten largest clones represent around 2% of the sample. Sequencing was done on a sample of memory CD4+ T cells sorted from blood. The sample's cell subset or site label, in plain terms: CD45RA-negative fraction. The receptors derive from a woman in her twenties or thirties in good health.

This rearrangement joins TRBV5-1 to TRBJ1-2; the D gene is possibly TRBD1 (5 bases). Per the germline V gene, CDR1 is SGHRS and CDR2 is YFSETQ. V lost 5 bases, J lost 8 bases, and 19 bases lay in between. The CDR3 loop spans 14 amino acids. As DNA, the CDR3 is TGCGCCAGCAGACCGGGACCCCGGATGCAGGGCTACACCTTC. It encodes CASRPGPRMQGYTF. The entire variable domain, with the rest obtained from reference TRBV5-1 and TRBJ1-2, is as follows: KAGVTQTPRYLIKTRGQQVTLSCSPISGHRSVSWYQQTPGQGLQFLFEYFSETQRNKGNFPGRFSGRQFSNSRSEMNVSTLELGDSALYLCASRPGPRMQGYTFGSGTRLTVV.

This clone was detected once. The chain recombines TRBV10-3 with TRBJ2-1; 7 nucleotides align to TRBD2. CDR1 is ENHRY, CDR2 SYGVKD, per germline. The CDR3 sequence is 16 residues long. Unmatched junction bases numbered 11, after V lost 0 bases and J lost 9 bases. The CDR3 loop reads CAISESTAGEGPEQFF. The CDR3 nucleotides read TGTGCCATCAGTGAGTCGACGGCGGGAGAGGGGCCTGAGCAGTTCTTC.

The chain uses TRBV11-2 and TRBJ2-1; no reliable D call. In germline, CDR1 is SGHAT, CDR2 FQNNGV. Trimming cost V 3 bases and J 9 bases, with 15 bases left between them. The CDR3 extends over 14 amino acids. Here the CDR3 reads CASSFGRTVAEQFF. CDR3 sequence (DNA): TGTGCCAGCAGCTTTGGACGGACCGTTGCTGAGCAGTTCTTC.

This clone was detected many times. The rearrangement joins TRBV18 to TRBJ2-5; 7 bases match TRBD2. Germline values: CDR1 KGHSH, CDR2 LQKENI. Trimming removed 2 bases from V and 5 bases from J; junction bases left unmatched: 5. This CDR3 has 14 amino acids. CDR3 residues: CASSPGTTQETQYF. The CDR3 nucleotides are TGTGCCAGCTCACCAGGGACTACCCAGGAGACCCAGTACTTC.

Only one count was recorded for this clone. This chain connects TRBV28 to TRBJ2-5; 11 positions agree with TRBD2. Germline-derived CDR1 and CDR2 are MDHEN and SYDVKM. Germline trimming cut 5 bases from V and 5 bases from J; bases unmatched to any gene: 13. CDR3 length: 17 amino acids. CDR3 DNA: TGTGCCAGCAGTACATTTAGCGGGGGGGTCAGTCGGGAGACCCAGTACTTC. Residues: CASSTFSGGVSRETQYF.

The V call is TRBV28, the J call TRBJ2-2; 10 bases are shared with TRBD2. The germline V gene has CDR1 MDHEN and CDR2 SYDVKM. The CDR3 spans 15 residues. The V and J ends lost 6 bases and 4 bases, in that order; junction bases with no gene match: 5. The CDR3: CASSPGTSATGELFF. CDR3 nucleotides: TGTGCCAGCAGCCCCGGGACTAGCGCCACCGGGGAGCTGTTTTTT.

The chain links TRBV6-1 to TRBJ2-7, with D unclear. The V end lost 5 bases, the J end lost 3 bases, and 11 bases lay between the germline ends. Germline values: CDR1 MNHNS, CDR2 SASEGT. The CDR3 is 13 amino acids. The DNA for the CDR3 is TGTGCCAGCAGTCGTAATGCTGGCTACGAGCAGTACTTC. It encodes CASSRNAGYEQYF.

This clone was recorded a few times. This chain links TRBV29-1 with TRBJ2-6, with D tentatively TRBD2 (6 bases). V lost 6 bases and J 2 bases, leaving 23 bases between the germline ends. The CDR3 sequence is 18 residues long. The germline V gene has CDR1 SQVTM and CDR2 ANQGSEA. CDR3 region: CSVAVGTGVGPGANVLTF. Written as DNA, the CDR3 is TGCAGCGTCGCCGTGGGGACGGGAGTGGGACCTGGGGCCAACGTCCTGACTTTC.

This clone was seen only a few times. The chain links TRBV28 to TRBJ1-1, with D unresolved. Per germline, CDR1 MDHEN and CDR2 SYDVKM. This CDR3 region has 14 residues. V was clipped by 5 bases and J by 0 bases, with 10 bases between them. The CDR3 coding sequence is TGTGCCAGCAGTCGTGATCGCTTGAACACTGAAGCTTTCTTT. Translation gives CASSRDRLNTEAFF.

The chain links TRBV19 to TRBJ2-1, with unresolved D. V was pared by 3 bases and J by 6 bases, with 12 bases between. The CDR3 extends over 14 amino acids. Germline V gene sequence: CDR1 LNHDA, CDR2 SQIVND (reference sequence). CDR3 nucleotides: TGTGCCAGTAGTATCCCCCCAGATAGCAATGAGCAGTTCTTC. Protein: CASSIPPDSNEQFF.

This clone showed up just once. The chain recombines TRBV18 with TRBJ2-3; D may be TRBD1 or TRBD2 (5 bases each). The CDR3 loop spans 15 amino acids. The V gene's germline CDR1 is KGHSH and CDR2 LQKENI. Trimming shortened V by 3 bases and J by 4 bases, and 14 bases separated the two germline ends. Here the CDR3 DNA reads TGTGCCAGCTCACCCGGGGACGGTGAGGCAGATACGCAGTATTTT. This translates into CASSPGDGEADTQYF.

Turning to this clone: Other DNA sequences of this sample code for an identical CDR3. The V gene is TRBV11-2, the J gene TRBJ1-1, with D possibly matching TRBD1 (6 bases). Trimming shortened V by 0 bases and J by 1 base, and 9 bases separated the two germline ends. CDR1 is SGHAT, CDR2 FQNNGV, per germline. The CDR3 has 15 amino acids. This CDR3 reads CASSLDPGQNTEAFF. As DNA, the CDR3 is TGTGCCAGCAGCTTAGACCCGGGACAGAACACTGAAGCTTTCTTT.

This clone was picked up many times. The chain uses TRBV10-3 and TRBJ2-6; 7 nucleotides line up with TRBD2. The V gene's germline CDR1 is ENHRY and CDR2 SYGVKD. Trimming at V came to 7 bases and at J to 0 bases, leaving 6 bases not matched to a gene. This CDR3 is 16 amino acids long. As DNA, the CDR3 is TGTGCCATCACCGGGGCTAGCGGCTCTGGGGCCAACGTCCTGACTTTC. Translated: CAITGASGSGANVLTF.

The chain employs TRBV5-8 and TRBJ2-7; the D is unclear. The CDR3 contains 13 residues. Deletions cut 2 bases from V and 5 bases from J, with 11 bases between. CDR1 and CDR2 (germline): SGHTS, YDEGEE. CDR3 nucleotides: TGTGCCAGCAGCTTCCAGGCCTCACACGAGCAGTACTTC. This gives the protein CASSFQASHEQYF. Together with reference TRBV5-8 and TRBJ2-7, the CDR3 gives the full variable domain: EAGVTQSPTHLIKTRGQQATLRCSPISGHTSVYWYQQALGLGLQFLLWYDEGEERNRGNFPPRFSGRQFPNYSSELNVNALELEDSALYLCASSFQASHEQYFGPGTRLTVT.

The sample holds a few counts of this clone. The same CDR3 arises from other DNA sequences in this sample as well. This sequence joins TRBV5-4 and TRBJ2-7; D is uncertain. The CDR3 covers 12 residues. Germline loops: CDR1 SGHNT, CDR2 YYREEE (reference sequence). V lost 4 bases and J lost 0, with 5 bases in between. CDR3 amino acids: CASSGSSYEQYF. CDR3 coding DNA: TGTGCCAGCAGCGGAAGCTCCTACGAGCAGTACTTC.

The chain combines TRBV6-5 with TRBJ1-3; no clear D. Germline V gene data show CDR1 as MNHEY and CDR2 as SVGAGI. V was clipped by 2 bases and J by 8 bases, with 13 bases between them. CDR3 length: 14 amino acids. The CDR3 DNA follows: TGTGCCAGCAGTTACGAACGGCGCGCGGACACCATATATTTT. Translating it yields CASSYERRADTIYF.

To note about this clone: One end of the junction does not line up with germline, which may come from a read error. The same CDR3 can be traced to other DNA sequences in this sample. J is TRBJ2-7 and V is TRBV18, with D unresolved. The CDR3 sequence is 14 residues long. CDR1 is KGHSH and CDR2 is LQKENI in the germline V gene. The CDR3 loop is CASSLEVDGYEQYF. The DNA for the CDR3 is TGCGCCAGCTCACTCGAGGTGGACGGCTACGAGCAGTACTTC.

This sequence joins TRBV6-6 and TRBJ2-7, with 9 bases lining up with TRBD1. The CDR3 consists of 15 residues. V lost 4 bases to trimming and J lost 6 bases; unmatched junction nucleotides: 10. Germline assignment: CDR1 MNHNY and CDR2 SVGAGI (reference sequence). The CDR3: CASSSATGTGLEQYF. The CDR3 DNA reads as TGTGCCAGCAGTTCAGCGACCGGGACAGGGCTCGAGCAGTACTTC.

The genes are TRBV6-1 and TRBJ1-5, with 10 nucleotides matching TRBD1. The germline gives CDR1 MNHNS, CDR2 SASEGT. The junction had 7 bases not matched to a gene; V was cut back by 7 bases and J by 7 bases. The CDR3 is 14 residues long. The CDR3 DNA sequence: TGTGCCAGCACCATGACAGGGGGCAGACAGCCCCAGCATTTT. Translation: CASTMTGGRQPQHF.

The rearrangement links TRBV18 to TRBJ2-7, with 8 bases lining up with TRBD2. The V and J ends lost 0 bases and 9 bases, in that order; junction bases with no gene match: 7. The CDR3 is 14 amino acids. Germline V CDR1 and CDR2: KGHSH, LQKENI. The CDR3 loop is CASSPPEREFRQYF. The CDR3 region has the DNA TGTGCCAGCTCACCACCCGAGCGGGAGTTCAGGCAGTACTTC.

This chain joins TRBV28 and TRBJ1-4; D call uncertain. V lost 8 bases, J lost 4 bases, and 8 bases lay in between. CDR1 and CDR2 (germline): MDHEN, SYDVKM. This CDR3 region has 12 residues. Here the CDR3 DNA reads TGTGCCAGCCGTCAGCGTAATGAAAAACTGTTTTTT. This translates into CASRQRNEKLFF. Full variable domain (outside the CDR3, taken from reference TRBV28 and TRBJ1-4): DVKVTQSSRYLVKRTGEKVFLECVQDMDHENMFWYRQDPGLGLRLIYFSYDVKMKEKGDIPEGYSVSREKKERFSLILESASTNQTSMYLCASRQRNEKLFFGSGTQLSVL.

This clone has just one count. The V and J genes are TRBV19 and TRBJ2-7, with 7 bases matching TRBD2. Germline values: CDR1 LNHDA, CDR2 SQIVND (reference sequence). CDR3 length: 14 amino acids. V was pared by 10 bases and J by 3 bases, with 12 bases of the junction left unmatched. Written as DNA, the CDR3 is TGTGCCACCTTGCCGGCGGGGGATTTCTACGAGCAGTACTTC. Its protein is CATLPAGDFYEQYF.

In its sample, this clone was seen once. The CDR3, as DNA: TGTGCCACCAGCAGAGATCCGACAGGGTACTACGAGCAGTACTTC. Its protein product is CATSRDPTGYYEQYF. J is TRBJ2-7 and V is TRBV15; 7 bases line up with TRBD1. Germline loops: CDR1 LNHNV, CDR2 YYDKDF (reference sequence). The V segment lost 0 bases and the J segment 3 bases; nucleotides outside the gene matches: 5. The CDR3 covers 15 residues.

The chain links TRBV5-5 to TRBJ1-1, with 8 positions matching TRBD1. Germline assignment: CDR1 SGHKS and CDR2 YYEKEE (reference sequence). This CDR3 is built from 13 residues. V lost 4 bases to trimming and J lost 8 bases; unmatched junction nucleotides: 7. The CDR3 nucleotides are TGTGCCAGCAGCGACAGGGGTCTATCCGAAGCTTTCTTT. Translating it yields CASSDRGLSEAFF.

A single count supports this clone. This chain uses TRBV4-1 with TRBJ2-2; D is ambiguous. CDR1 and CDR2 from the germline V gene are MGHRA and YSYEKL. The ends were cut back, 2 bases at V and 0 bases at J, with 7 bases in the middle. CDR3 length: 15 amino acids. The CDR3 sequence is CASSQPSPNTGELFF. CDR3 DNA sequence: TGCGCCAGCAGCCAACCGAGTCCGAACACCGGGGAGCTGTTTTTT.

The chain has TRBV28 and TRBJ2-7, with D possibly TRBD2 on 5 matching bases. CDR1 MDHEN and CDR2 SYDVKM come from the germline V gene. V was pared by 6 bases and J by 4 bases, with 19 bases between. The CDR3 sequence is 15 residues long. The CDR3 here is CASSSINGGTYEQYF. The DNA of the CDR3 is TGTGCCAGCAGCTCAATTAACGGAGGAACTTACGAGCAGTACTTC.

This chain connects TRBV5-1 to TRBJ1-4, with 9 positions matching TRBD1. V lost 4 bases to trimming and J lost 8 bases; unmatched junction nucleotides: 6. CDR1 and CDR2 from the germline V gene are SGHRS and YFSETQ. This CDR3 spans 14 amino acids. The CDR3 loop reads CASSQQGAEEKLFF. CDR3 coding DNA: TGCGCCAGCAGCCAACAGGGGGCAGAGGAAAAACTGTTTTTT. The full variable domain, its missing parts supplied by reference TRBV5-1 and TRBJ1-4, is KAGVTQTPRYLIKTRGQQVTLSCSPISGHRSVSWYQQTPGQGLQFLFEYFSETQRNKGNFPGRFSGRQFSNSRSEMNVSTLELGDSALYLCASSQQGAEEKLFFGSGTQLSVL.

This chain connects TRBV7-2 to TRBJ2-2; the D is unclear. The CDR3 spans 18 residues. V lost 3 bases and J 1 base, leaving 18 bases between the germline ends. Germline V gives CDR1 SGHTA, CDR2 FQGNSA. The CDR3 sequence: CASSFARTPYLNTGELFF. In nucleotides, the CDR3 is TGTGCCAGCAGCTTCGCCCGGACCCCGTATCTGAACACCGGGGAGCTGTTTTTT.

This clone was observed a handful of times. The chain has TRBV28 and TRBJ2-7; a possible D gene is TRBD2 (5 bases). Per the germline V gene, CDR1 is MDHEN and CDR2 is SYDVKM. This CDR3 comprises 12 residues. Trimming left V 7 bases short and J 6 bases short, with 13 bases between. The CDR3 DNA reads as TGTGCCAGCAACTCCCACGGGGTCGAGCAGTACTTC. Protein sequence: CASNSHGVEQYF.

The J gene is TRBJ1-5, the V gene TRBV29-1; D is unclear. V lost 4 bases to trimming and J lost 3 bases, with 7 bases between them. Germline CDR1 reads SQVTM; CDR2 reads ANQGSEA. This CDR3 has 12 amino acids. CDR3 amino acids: CSVASSNQPQHF. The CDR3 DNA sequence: TGCAGCGTTGCCAGCTCCAATCAGCCCCAGCATTTT.